The 9 T cell receptor beta chains below all came from one sample that was sequenced in a study of T-cell memory formation after mild COVID-19. Via MiXCR, TCRdb re-called the 5' RACE reads, giving one row per CDR3 protein. Of under 300,000 distinct CDR3 sequences listed, approximately 19% are singletons. Source material: PBMCs or a T cell subset sorted from them (not recorded which). These receptors all come from a man younger than 30 who had mild COVID-19 (a few samples of this study predate the infection). Cell type and time point are not known.

This chain connects TRBV7-2 to TRBJ2-7, with TRBD2 matching over 10 bases. V shed 4 bases, J shed 6 bases, and the junction held 9 bases outside the gene matches. There are 15 residues in the CDR3. Germline CDR1 reads SGHTA; CDR2 reads FQGNSA. The CDR3 loop reads CASSSSGTSDFEQYV. The CDR3, as DNA: TGTGCCAGCAGCTCTAGTGGGACTAGCGACTTCGAGCAGTACGTC.

V usage is TRBV29-1 and J usage is TRBJ2-1; either TRBD1 or TRBD2 may supply D (5 bases each). The germline V gene has CDR1 SQVTM and CDR2 ANQGSEA. The CDR3 is made up of 12 amino acids. V lost 1 base to trimming and J lost 8 bases, with 9 bases between them. The chain's CDR3 is CSVEGDPDEQFF. CDR3 DNA sequence: TGCAGCGTTGAAGGGGACCCAGATGAGCAGTTCTTC.

The chain links TRBV11-2 to TRBJ1-2; TRBD1 might be the D (5 bases). The germline gives CDR1 SGHAT, CDR2 FQNNGV. V was trimmed by 0 bases and J by 3 bases, leaving 11 bases between them. CDR3 length equals 15 residues. CDR3 bases: TGTGCCAGCAGCTTAGAAGCAGCAGGGTACTATGGCTACACCTTC. It yields the protein CASSLEAAGYYGYTF.

The chain recombines TRBV18 with TRBJ2-7; 7 bases are a match to TRBD1. The germline CDR1 and CDR2 sequences are KGHSH and LQKENI. V was clipped by 6 bases and J by 2 bases; unmatched bases: 4. The CDR3 has 13 residues. The CDR3 sequence: CASSRDRTYEQYF. The CDR3 DNA reads TGTGCCAGCTCCCGGGACAGAACCTACGAGCAGTACTTC. Full variable domain (missing parts from reference TRBV18 and TRBJ2-7): NAGVMQNPRHLVRRRGQEARLRCSPMKGHSHVYWYRQLPEEGLKFMVYLQKENIIDESGMPKERFSAEFPKEGPSILRIQQVVRGDSAAYFCASSRDRTYEQYFGPGTRLTVT.

The J gene is TRBJ1-1, the V gene TRBV7-2; tentative D call: TRBD1 (6 bases). Trimming shortened V by 5 bases and J by 5 bases, and 12 bases separated the two germline ends. The CDR3 extends over 13 amino acids. Germline CDR1 and CDR2: SGHTA and FQGNSA. CDR3 sequence reads: CASSTVDRTEAFF. Here the CDR3 DNA reads TGTGCCAGCAGCACTGTCGACAGGACTGAAGCTTTCTTT.

There are a few counts of this clonotype. J is TRBJ2-3 and V is TRBV7-2; 11 bases line up with TRBD2. The CDR3 sequence is 13 residues long. Germline CDR1 reads SGHTA; CDR2 reads FQGNSA. The CDR3 region is CATLAGGGDTQYF. In DNA form, the CDR3 reads TGTGCTACCCTAGCGGGGGGCGGAGATACGCAGTATTTT. The full variable domain, in which reference TRBV7-2 and TRBJ2-3 provide the parts outside the CDR3, is GAGVSQSPSNKVTEKGKDVELRCDPISGHTALYWYRQSLGQGLEFLIYFQGNSAPDKSGLPSDRFSAERTGGSVSTLTIQRTQQEDSAVYLCATLAGGGDTQYFGPGTRLTVL.

The chain is built from TRBV20-1 and TRBJ1-5; 7 nucleotides match TRBD1. Trimming at V came to 0 bases and at J to 2 bases, leaving 1 base not matched to a gene. CDR1 DFQATT and CDR2 SNEGSKA come from the germline V gene (reference sequence). This CDR3 is built from 14 residues. The CDR3 is CSARDGQGNQPQHF. The CDR3 DNA reads TGCAGTGCTAGAGATGGACAGGGCAATCAGCCCCAGCATTTT.

The chain employs TRBV11-2 and TRBJ1-1; D is undetermined. V was trimmed by 5 bases and J by 2 bases, leaving 6 bases between them. Germline loops: CDR1 SGHAT, CDR2 FQNNGV. The CDR3 runs to 12 residues. This CDR3 reads CASSRVNTEAFF. The CDR3, as DNA: TGTGCCAGCAGCAGGGTTAACACTGAAGCTTTCTTT.

This clonotype was seen a few times. The V gene is TRBV4-2, the J gene TRBJ1-6, with D uncertain. The CDR3 covers 15 residues. V dropped 6 bases and J dropped 0 bases, with 9 bases sitting between them. Germline CDR1 and CDR2: LGHNA and YNFKEQ. The CDR3 DNA sequence: TGTGCCAGCAGGTCCCGCGGCTCCTATAATTCACCCCTCCACTTT. It codes for CASRSRGSYNSPLHF.